What follows are 7 T cell receptor beta chains derived from one specimen sequenced in a study of blood T cell repertoires in COVID-19. Sequencing was performed with immunoSEQ multiplex PCR; in TCRdb, only in-frame clones are kept and a portion is missing. This sample has about 30,000 clones, with 55% to 80% found just once. The sequenced material came from peripheral blood. The receptors come from a human donor in a cohort sampled during active COVID-19.

The chain joins TRBV2 to TRBJ1-4; no definite D call. From germline, CDR1 is SNHLY and CDR2 FYNNEI. The CDR3 has 16 amino acids. V was cut by 0 bases and J by 6 bases, with 14 bases left in between. This CDR3 reads CASSEAPAEGYEKLFF. The DNA of the CDR3 is TGTGCCAGCAGTGAAGCCCCAGCGGAAGGTTATGAAAAACTGTTTTTT.

V is TRBV20-1 and J is TRBJ1-1; no definite D call. Germline V gene data show CDR1 as DFQATT and CDR2 as SNEGSKA (reference sequence). The CDR3 loop spans 10 amino acids. V lost 3 bases to trimming and J lost 5 bases, with 4 bases between them. DNA for the CDR3: TGCAGTGCTAGTCAGACTGAAGCTTTCTTT. Translating gives CSASQTEAFF.

This clone showed up many times. The chain recombines TRBV11-3 with TRBJ1-1; TRBD1 aligns across 7 bases. The CDR3 has 15 amino acids. V dropped 1 base and J dropped 5; count of bases not matched to a gene: 7. Germline loops: CDR1 SGHNT, CDR2 YENEEA. CDR3 protein: CASSLGGQQLTEAFF. The CDR3 nucleotides read TGTGCCAGCAGCTTAGGGGGACAGCAATTGACTGAAGCTTTCTTT.

This clone turned up a few times. The chain recombines TRBV11-2 with TRBJ2-5; D uncertain. CDR1 is SGHAT, CDR2 FQNNGV, per germline. V lost 0 bases to trimming and J lost 8 bases, with 10 bases between them. CDR3 length: 13 amino acids. The CDR3 DNA follows: TGTGCCAGCAGCTTAGATCGGTGGAGAACCCAGTACTTC. Protein: CASSLDRWRTQYF.

Only a few counts were recorded for this clone. The chain employs TRBV3-1 (or the pseudogene TRBV3-2) and TRBJ2-5, with 9 bases fitting TRBD1. CDR3 length: 15 amino acids. Trimming took 6 bases from V and 2 from J; bases not matched to a gene: 7. Per germline, CDR1 LGHDT and CDR2 YNNKEL (reference sequence). The CDR3 DNA reads TGTGCCAGCAGGCCGACAGGGGGTGGGCAAGAGACCCAGTACTTC. The encoded protein is CASRPTGGGQETQYF.

The rearrangement links TRBV4-2 to TRBJ2-7; D perhaps matches TRBD2 (11 bases). The CDR3 has 17 amino acids. Looked up from germline, CDR1 is LGHNA and CDR2 is YNFKEQ. The V end lost 4 bases, the J end lost 6 bases, and 25 bases lay between the germline ends. The CDR3 sequence is CASSLGQGSLAGVEQYF. CDR3 sequence (DNA): TGTGCCAGCAGCCTGGGACAGGGGTCACTAGCGGGAGTCGAGCAGTACTTC.

In nucleotides, the CDR3 is TGTGCCAGTAGTACCCCATGGACAGGGGGAGCAACAGATACGCAGTATTTT. Translating gives CASSTPWTGGATDTQYF. V and J are TRBV19 and TRBJ2-3; 10 bases fit TRBD1. This CDR3 is 17 amino acids long. Germline V CDR1 and CDR2: LNHDA, SQIVND (reference sequence). Unmatched junction bases numbered 10, after V lost 4 bases and J lost 3 bases.